The 12 T cell receptor beta chains below were found in one sample sequenced in a study of cytomegalovirus exposure and HLA in healthy donors. Researchers ran the PCR with 60 Vbeta and 13 Jbeta primers. Repertoires were generated with immunoSEQ multiplex PCR, while TCRdb's copy carries only in-frame clones and drops some. The sample shows fewer than 200,000 clones, around 84% of them seen only once. Sample: PBMCs. The receptors shown here come from a girl between 2 and 10 years old in good health and CMV-seropositive.

The CDR3 spells CASSLLAGVGNEQFF. In DNA, the CDR3 is TGTGCCAGCAGCTTATTAGCGGGAGTTGGTAATGAGCAGTTCTTC. The chain combines TRBV7-3 with TRBJ2-1, with 9 bases aligning to TRBD2. CDR1 SGHTA and CDR2 FQGTGA come from the germline V gene. Trimming cost V 2 bases and J 7 bases; bases outside gene matches: 6. The CDR3 sequence is 15 residues long.

The chain couples TRBV4-1 to TRBJ2-7; 12 nucleotides match TRBD2. Germline CDR1 is MGHRA and CDR2 is YSYEKL. Germline trimming cut 3 bases from V and 12 bases from J; bases unmatched to any gene: 6. The CDR3 contains 13 residues. CDR3 coding DNA: TGCGCCAGCAGCCAGTCAACTAGCGGGGGGTTGTACTTC. This gives the protein CASSQSTSGGLYF.

The rearrangement uses TRBV5-6 and TRBJ2-5, with D possibly matching TRBD2 (5 bases). Looked up from germline, CDR1 is SGHDT and CDR2 is YYEEEE. The CDR3 loop spans 14 amino acids. Trimming shortened V by 4 bases and J by 12 bases, and 22 bases separated the two germline ends. DNA of the CDR3: TGTGCCAGCAGCCCAGCACCCTCCACAGCGGCTAAGTACTTC. Amino acid sequence: CASSPAPSTAAKYF.

This clone was detected a few times. The V and J genes are TRBV4-2 and TRBJ2-3; no clear D gene. This CDR3 has 13 amino acids. The germline V gene encodes CDR1 LGHNA and CDR2 YNFKEQ. V lost 1 base and J lost 9, with 11 bases in between. CDR3 DNA: TGTGCCAGCAGCCAAGCAGACGGAGAAACGCAGTATTTT. This gives the protein CASSQADGETQYF.

J is TRBJ2-1 and V is TRBV7-2, with 10 bases matching TRBD2. This CDR3 comprises 15 residues. The germline V gene has CDR1 SGHTA and CDR2 FQGNSA. The V segment lost 5 bases and the J segment 5 bases; nucleotides outside the gene matches: 6. CDR3 in amino acids: CASSLTSGENNEQFF. CDR3 bases: TGTGCCAGCAGCCTCACTAGCGGGGAGAACAATGAGCAGTTCTTC.

This sequence joins TRBV6-1 and TRBJ1-5; a weak D match, TRBD1 (6 bases). The V and J ends lost 7 bases and 6 bases respectively, with 19 bases between them. The CDR3 spans 15 residues. Germline V gives CDR1 MNHNS, CDR2 SASEGT. This chain's CDR3 is CASTESRGLSQPQHF. The CDR3 bases are TGTGCCAGCACCGAATCCAGGGGCCTCAGTCAGCCCCAGCATTTT.

V gene TRBV6-1 combines with J gene TRBJ2-1; 9 bases map to TRBD2. J gave up 7 bases and V 2 bases, and 9 bases lay outside the gene matches. The germline gives CDR1 MNHNS, CDR2 SASEGT. The CDR3 length is 16 residues. The DNA of the CDR3 is TGTGCCAGCAGTGAACGAATAGCGGGAGTGGGTAATGAGCAGTTCTTC. It specifies CASSERIAGVGNEQFF.

A few counts support this clone. The CDR3 region has the DNA TGCAGCGTCGATAACGCAGGTGACGAGCAGTACTTC. Translated: CSVDNAGDEQYF. V and J are TRBV29-1 and TRBJ2-7; D ambiguous. Trimming removed 6 bases from V and 5 bases from J, with 14 bases in between. This CDR3 is 12 amino acids long. Per the germline V gene, CDR1 is SQVTM and CDR2 is ANQGSEA.

This chain links TRBV6-1 with TRBJ2-3, with 11 bases aligning to TRBD1. This CDR3 is 15 amino acids long. Germline lookup yields CDR1 MNHNS and CDR2 SASEGT. Trimming at V came to 5 bases and at J to 1 base, leaving 2 bases not matched to a gene. CDR3 nucleotides: TGTGCCAGCAGTCGGACAGGGGGCGGCACAGATACGCAGTATTTT. As protein: CASSRTGGGTDTQYF.

This chain joins TRBV5-5 and TRBJ2-7, with 10 bases that match TRBD1. V trimming: 1 base; J trimming: 2 bases; junction bases outside the gene matches: 3. CDR1 and CDR2 (germline): SGHKS, YYEKEE (reference sequence). There are 15 residues in the CDR3. The CDR3 coding sequence is TGTGCCAGCAGCTTGTCCGGGACAGGGGCCTACGAGCAGTACTTC. It is translated as CASSLSGTGAYEQYF.

The rearrangement links TRBV7-9 to TRBJ2-1; D possibly corresponds to TRBD2 (5 bases). The germline CDR1 and CDR2 sequences are SEHNR and FQNEAQ (reference sequence). With 0 bases removed from V and 0 bases from J, the gap between germline ends came to 9 bases. This CDR3 is 16 amino acids long. The CDR3 coding sequence is TGTGCCAGCAGCTTAGCAGGTCGGGGCTCCTACAATGAGCAGTTCTTC. Protein: CASSLAGRGSYNEQFF.

The genes are TRBV10-3 and TRBJ1-2; a possible D gene is TRBD1 (6 bases). V lost 7 bases and J lost 4, with 10 bases in between. The CDR3 covers 12 residues. Looked up from germline, CDR1 is ENHRY and CDR2 is SYGVKD. CDR3 coding DNA: TGTGCCATCACAGGGGAACCCTATGGCTACACCTTC. It is translated as CAITGEPYGYTF.